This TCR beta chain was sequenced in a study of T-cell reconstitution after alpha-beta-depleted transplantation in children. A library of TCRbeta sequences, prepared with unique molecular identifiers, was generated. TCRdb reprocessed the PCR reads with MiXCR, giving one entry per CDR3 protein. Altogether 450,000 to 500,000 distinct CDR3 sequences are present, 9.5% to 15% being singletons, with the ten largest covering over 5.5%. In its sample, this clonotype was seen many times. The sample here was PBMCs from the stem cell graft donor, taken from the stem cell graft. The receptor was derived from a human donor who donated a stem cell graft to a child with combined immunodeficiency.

The CDR3 DNA reads as TGTGCCAGCAGTGAACTGGGGTGGGACTACGAGCAGTACTTC. This codes for CASSELGWDYEQYF. V usage is TRBV2 and J usage is TRBJ2-7; D is uncertain. V lost 2 bases and J lost 3, with 11 bases in between. The V gene's germline CDR1 is SNHLY and CDR2 FYNNEI. This CDR3 has 14 amino acids.